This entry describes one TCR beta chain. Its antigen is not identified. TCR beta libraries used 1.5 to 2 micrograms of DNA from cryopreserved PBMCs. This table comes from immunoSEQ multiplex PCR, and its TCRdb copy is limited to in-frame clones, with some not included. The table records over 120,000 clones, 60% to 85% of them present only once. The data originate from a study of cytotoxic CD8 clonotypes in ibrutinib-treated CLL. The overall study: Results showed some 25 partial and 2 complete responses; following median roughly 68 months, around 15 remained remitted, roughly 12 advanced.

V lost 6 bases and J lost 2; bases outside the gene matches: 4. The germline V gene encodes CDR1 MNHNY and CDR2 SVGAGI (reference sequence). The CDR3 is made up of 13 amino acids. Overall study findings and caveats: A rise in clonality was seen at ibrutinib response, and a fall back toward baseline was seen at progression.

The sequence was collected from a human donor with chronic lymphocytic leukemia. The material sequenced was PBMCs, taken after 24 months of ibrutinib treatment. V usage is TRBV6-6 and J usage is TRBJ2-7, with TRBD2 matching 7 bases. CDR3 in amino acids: CASRLRGAYEQYF. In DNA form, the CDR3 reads TGTGCCAGCAGGCTCCGGGGGGCCTACGAGCAGTACTTC.